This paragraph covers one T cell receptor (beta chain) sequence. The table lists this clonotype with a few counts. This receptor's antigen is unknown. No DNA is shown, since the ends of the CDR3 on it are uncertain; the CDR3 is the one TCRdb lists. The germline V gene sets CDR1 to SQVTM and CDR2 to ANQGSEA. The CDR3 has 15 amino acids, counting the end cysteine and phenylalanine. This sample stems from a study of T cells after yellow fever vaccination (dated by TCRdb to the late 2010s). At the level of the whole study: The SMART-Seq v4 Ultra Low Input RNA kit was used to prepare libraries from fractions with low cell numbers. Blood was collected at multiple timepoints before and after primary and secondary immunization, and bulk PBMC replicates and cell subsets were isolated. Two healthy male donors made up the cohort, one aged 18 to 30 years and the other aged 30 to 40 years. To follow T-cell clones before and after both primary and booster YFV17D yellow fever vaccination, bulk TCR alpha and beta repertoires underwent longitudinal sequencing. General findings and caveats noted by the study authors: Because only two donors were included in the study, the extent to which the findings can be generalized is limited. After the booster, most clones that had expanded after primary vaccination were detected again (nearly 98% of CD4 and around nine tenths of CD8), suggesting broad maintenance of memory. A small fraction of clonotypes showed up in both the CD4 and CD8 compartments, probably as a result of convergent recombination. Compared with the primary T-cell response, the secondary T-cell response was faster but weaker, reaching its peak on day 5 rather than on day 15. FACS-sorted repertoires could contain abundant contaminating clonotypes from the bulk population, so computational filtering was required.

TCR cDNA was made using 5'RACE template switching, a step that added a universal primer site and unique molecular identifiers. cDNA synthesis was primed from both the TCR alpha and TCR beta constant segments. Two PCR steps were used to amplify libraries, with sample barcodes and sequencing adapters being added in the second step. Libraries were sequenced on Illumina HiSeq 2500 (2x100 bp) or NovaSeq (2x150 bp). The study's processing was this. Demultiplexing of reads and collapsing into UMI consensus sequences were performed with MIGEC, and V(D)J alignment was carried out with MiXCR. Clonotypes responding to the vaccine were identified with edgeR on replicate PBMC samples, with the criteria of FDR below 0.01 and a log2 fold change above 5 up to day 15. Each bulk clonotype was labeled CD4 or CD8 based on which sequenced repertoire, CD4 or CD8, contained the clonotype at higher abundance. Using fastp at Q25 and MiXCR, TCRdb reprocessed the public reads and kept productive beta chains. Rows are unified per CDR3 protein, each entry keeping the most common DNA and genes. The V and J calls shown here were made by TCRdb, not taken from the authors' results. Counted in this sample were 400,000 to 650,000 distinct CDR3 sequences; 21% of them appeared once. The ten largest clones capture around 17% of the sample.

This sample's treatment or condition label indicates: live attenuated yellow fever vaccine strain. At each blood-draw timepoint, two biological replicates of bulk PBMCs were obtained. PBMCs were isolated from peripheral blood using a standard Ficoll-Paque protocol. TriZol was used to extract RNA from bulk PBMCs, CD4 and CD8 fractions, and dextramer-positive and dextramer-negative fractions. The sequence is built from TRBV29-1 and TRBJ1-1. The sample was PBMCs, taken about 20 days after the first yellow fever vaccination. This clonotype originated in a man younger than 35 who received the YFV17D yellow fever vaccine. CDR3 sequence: CSALGMGLMNTEAFF.